This entry concerns a single TCR beta chain. What it recognizes is unknown. The CDR3 length is 12 residues. The germline V and J ends were trimmed by 1 base and 4 bases, with 4 bases remaining between them. CDR1 SGHAT and CDR2 FQNNGV come from the germline V gene. Assay runs were performed at deep level. Method: immunoSEQ multiplex PCR; TCRdb's copy keeps in-frame clones and lacks some. The table has 2 million to 2.5 million clones, around 95% seen once. This record comes from a study of shared clonotypes between healthy human individuals. General study results and limits: Among several donors, roughly 5% of naive CD4 clonotypes were found in common. Clonotypes shared by all four sorted-subset donors had higher generation probabilities than non-shared clonotypes.

This receptor was obtained from a man aged 18 to 29 in good health. The sequenced sample consisted of naive CD4+ T cells sorted from blood. The subset was: CD45RA+ positively selected. The chain links TRBV11-2 to TRBJ1-2; D call uncertain. DNA of the CDR3: TGTGCCAGCAGCTTAGGGCTCTATGGCTACACCTTC. Protein sequence: CASSLGLYGYTF.